This entry is about one TCR beta chain. Antigen: not known. The tumor tissue sample was taken at baseline before any treatment. TCRdb's table, derived via immunoSEQ multiplex PCR, lists solely in-frame clones and lacks some. The profile shows 6,000 or so clones, roughly 80% of them singletons. The length of the CDR3 is 13 residues. Per the germline V gene, CDR1 is MGHDK and CDR2 is SYGVNS. The V end was cut by 3 bases, the J end by 7 bases, with 13 bases between. The sample is drawn from a study of circulating tumor DNA in untreated peripheral T-cell lymphoma. Overall study results and limits: In 70% to 85% of patients, tumor-specific clonotypes were identified.

Sequencing used tumor tissue. The chain employs TRBV25-1 and TRBJ2-7, with a weak D call TRBD2 (6 bases). This receptor was identified in a human donor with peripheral T-cell lymphoma. The CDR3: CASSERRVEEQYF. The CDR3 region has the DNA TGTGCCAGCAGTGAGAGGAGGGTGGAAGAGCAGTACTTC.